This T cell receptor beta chain comes out of a study of blood T cell repertoires in COVID-19. Study-level background: Sites in the United States, Italy and Spain provided acute and convalescent COVID-19 samples. PBMCs, B-cell-depleted T cells, or T cells provided the cDNA or gDNA that made up the material.

CDR3 size: 14 residues. Per the germline V gene, CDR1 is MNHEY and CDR2 is SMNVEV (reference sequence). V was pared by 5 bases and J by 0 bases, with 3 bases of the junction left unmatched. Profiled with immunoSEQ multiplex PCR; TCRdb holds only in-frame clones, not every one. The data contain 100,000 to 150,000 clones, about 92% of them singletons. The specimen sequenced was peripheral blood. This TCR was sampled from a man between 45 and 60 years old with active COVID-19. The chain combines TRBV27 with TRBJ2-5; 7 nucleotides align to TRBD2. CDR3 amino acids: CASSQTSDQETQYF. Here the CDR3 DNA reads TGTGCCAGCAGTCAAACTAGCGACCAAGAGACCCAGTACTTC.